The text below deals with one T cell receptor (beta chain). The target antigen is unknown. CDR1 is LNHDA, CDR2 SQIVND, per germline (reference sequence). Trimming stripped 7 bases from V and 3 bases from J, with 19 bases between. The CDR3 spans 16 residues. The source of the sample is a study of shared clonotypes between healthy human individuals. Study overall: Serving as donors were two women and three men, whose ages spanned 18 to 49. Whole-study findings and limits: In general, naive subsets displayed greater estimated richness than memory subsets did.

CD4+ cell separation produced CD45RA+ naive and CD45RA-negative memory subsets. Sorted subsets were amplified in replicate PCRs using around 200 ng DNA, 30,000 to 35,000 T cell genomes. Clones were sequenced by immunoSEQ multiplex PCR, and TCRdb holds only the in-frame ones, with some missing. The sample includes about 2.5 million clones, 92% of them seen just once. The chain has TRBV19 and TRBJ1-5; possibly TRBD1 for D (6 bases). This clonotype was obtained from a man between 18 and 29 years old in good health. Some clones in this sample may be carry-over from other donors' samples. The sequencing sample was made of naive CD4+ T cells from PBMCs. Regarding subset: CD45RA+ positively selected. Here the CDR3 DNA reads TGTGCCAGTATCCTCGGGGGGGGCGCCTCCAATCAGCCCCAGCATTTT. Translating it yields CASILGGGASNQPQHF.